This T cell receptor beta chain emerged from a study of T cells after yellow fever vaccination. The overall study: SMART-Seq v4 Ultra Low Input served to prepare low-cell-number fractions. General study results and limits: Booster sampling recovered most clones from primary vaccination (approximately 97% CD4, roughly 86% CD8). Abundant bulk-population clonotypes could contaminate the FACS-sorted repertoires.

The V and J ends lost 0 bases and 3 bases, in that order; junction bases with no gene match: 5. The CDR3 is 14 residues long. Per the germline V gene, CDR1 is DFQATT and CDR2 is SNEGSKA (reference sequence). Worth noting for this clonotype: The antigen remains undetermined.

Via MiXCR, TCRdb re-called the 5' RACE reads, giving one row per CDR3 protein. The data show almost 600,000 distinct CDR3 sequences, with approximately 13% seen just once and about 14% held by the top ten. The rearrangement joins TRBV20-1 to TRBJ2-7; 7 nucleotides line up with TRBD1. The specimen comprised PBMCs, sampled on the day of the yellow fever booster vaccination. The receptor was derived from a man aged 25 to 40 who received the YFV17D yellow fever vaccine. CDR3 DNA sequence: TGCAGTGCTAGAGATAAGACAGGGTTCTACGAGCAGTACTTC. Translation gives CSARDKTGFYEQYF.